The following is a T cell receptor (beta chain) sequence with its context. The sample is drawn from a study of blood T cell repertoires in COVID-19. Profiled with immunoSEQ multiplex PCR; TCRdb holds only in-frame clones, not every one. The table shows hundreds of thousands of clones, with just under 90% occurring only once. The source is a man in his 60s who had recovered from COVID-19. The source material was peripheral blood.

DNA for the CDR3: TGTGCCAGCAGCTCCCACGCTAGCGGGAGCTCCTACAATGAGCAGTTCTTC. It encodes CASSSHASGSSYNEQFF. J is TRBJ2-1 and V is TRBV7-8; 10 nucleotides agree with TRBD2. The V segment lost 4 bases and the J segment 0 bases; nucleotides outside the gene matches: 6. Germline CDR1 and CDR2: SGHVS and FQNEAQ. There are 17 residues in the CDR3.